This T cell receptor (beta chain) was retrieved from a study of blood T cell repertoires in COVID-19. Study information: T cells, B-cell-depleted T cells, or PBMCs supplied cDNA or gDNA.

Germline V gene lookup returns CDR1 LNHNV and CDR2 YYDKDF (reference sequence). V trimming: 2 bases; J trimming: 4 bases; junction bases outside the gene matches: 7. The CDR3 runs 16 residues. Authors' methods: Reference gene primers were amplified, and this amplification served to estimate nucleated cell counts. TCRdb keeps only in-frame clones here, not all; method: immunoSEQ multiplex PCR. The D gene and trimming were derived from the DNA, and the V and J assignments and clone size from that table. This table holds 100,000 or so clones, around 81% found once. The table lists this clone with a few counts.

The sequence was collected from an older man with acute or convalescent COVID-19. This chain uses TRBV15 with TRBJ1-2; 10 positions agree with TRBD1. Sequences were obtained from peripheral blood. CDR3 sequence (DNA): TGTGCCACCAGCAGACTTGGGACAGGGGACCTCTATGGCTACACCTTC. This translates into CATSRLGTGDLYGYTF.